This T cell receptor (beta chain) was found in a study of molecular identifiers for immune sequencing clone quantification. Study background: In the replicates, RNA derived from around 20,000 or 99,000 naive CD8 cells was divided into five parts, and four were sequenced.

CDR1 is LNHDA, CDR2 SQIVND, per germline (reference sequence). V shed 10 bases, J shed 4 bases, and the junction held 12 bases outside the gene matches. The CDR3 is made up of 14 amino acids. Points from the study as a whole: Spiked TCR RNA from one Jurkat cell reportedly showed up when mixed among 950,000 to 1,000,000 naive cells.

As to this clonotype: Its antigen is still unknown.

Bulk TCR library preparation followed previously described methods with listed TCR primers. TCRdb recomputed calls from the PCR reads with MiXCR, one row per CDR3 protein. The sample shows 70,000 to 90,000 distinct CDR3 sequences, around 23% of them seen only once. Sorted naive CD8 T cells were those defined as CD8+CD4-CCR7+CD45RA+. The gene calls are TRBV19 and TRBJ1-1; 7 positions match TRBD1. Specimen: naive CD8+ T cells from blood, with Jurkat cell RNA spiked in. This sample's subset: FACS-sorted CD8+CD4-CCR7+CD45RA+ naive T cells. The source is a human donor in good health. Some libraries in this study had Jurkat cell RNA spiked in. CDR3 DNA sequence: TGTGCCATACTAGCCTATGACAGGGCCACTGAAGCTTTCTTT. As protein: CAILAYDRATEAFF.